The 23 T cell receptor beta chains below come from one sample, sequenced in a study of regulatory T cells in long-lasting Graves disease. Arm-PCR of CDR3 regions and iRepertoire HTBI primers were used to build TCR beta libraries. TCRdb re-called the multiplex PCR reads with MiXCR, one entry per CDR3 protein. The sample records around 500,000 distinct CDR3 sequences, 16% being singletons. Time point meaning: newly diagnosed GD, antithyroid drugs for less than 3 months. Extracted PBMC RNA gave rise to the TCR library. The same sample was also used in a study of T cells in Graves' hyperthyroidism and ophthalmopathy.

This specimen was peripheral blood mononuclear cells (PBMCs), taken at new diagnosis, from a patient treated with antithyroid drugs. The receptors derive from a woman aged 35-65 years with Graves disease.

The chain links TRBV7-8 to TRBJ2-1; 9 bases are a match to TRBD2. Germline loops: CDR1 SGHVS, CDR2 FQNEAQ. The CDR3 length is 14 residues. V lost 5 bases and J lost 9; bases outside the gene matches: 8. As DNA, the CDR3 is TGTGCCAGCAGCCCGCGGGGGGGCCAGGTTGAGCAGTTCTTC. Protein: CASSPRGGQVEQFF.

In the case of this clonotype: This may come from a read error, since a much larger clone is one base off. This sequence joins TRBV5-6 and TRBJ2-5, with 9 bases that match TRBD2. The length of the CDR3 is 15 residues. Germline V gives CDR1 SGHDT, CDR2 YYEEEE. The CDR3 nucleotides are TGTGTCAGCAGCTTGAGGCGGGGGGGAGGAGAGACCCAGTACTTC. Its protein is CVSSLRRGGGETQYF. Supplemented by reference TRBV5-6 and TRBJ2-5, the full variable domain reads DAGVTQSPTHLIKTRGQQVTLRCSPKSGHDTVSWYQQALGQGPQFIFQYYEEEERQRGNFPDRFSGHQFPNYSSELNVNALLLGDSALYLCVSSLRRGGGETQYFGPGTRLLVL.

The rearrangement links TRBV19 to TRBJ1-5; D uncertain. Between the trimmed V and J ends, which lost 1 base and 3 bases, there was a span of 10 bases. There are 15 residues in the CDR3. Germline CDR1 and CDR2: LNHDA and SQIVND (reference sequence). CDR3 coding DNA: TGTGCCAGTAGTATAGGTCCAGAGAACAATCAGCCCCAGCATTTT. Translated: CASSIGPENNQPQHF.

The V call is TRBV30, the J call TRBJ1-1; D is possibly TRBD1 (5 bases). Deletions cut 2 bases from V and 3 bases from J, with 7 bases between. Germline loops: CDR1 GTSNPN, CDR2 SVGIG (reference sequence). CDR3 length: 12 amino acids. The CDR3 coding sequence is TGTGCCTGGAGTCGGGGACACACTGAAGCTTTCTTT. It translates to CAWSRGHTEAFF. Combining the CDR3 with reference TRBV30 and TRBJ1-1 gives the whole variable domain SQTIHQWPATLVQPVGSPLSLECTVEGTSNPNLYWYRQAAGRGLQLLFYSVGIGQISSEVPQNLSASRPQDRQFILSSKKLLLSDSGFYLCAWSRGHTEAFFGQGTRLTVV.

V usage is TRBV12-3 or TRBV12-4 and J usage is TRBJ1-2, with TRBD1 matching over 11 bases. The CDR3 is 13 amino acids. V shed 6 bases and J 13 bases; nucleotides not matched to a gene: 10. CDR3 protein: CASSYGTGGSGTF. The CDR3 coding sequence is TGTGCCAGCAGCTATGGGACAGGGGGATCAGGCACCTTC.

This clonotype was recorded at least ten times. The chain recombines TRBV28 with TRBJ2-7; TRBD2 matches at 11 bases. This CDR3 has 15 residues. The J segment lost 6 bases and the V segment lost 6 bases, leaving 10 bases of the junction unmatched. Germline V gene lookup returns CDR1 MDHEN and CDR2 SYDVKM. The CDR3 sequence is CASRLAGATGAEQYF. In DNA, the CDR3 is TGTGCCAGCAGACTAGCGGGGGCCACCGGGGCCGAGCAGTACTTC.

CDR3 region: CASSLAHDLQVPPLHF. Here the CDR3 DNA reads TGTGCCAGCAGTTTAGCGCACGACTTACAGGTTCCACCCCTCCACTTT. J is TRBJ1-6 and V is TRBV12-3 or TRBV12-4, with a weak D call TRBD1 (5 bases). The CDR3 has 16 residues. V lost 0 bases and J lost 11, with 17 bases in between.

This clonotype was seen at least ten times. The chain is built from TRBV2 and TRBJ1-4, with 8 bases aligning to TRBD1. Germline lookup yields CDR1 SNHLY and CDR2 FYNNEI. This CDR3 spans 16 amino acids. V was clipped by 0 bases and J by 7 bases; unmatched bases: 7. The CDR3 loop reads CASSEASGQGSEKLFF. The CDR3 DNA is TGTGCCAGCAGTGAAGCCTCCGGACAGGGAAGTGAAAAACTGTTTTTT.

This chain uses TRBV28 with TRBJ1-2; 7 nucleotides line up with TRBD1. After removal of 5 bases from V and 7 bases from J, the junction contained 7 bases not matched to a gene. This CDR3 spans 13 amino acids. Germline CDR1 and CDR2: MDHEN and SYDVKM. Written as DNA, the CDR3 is TGTGCCAGCAGTAGGGACAGAGCCTCTGGCTACACCTTC. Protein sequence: CASSRDRASGYTF.

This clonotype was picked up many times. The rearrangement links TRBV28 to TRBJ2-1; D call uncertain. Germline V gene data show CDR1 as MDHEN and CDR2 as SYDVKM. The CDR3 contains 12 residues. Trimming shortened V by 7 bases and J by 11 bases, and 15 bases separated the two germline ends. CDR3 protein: CASTPGVWKQFF. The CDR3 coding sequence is TGTGCCAGCACCCCCGGCGTCTGGAAGCAGTTCTTC.

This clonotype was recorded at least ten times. CDR3 in DNA: TGTGCCAGCAGTTCGACCGAGGACATATATAATTCACCCCTCCACTTT. It specifies CASSSTEDIYNSPLHF. This sequence joins TRBV28 and TRBJ1-6; possibly TRBD1 for D (5 bases). This CDR3 is 16 amino acids long. CDR1 is MDHEN and CDR2 is SYDVKM in the germline V gene. V lost 4 bases and J lost 4, with 14 bases in between. Based on the CDR3 plus reference TRBV28 and TRBJ1-6, the full variable domain is DVKVTQSSRYLVKRTGEKVFLECVQDMDHENMFWYRQDPGLGLRLIYFSYDVKMKEKGDIPEGYSVSREKKERFSLILESASTNQTSMYLCASSSTEDIYNSPLHFGNGTRLTVT.

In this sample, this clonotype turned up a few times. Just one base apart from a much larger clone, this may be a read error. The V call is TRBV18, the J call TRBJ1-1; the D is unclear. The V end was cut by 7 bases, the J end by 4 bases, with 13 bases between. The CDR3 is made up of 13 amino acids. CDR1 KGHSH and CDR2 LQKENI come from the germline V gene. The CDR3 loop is CASLDTSGTEAFF. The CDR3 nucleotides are TGTGCCAGCTTAGACACCTCCGGCACTGAAGCTTTCTTT.

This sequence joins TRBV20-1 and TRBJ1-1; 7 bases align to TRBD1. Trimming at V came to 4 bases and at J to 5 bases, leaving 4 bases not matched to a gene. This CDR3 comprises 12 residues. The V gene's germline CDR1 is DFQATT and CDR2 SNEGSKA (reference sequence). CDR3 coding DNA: TGCAGTGCTACACAGGGGCTGACTGAAGCTTTCTTT. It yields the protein CSATQGLTEAFF.

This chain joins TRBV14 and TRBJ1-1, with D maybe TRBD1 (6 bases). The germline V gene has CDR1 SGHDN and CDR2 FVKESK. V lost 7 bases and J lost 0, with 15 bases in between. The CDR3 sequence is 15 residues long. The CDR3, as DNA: TGTGCCAGCACCAGACGGGGGCGGATGAACACTGAAGCTTTCTTT. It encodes CASTRRGRMNTEAFF. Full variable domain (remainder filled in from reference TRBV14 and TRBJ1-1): EAGVTQFPSHSVIEKGQTVTLRCDPISGHDNLYWYRRVMGKEIKFLLHFVKESKQDESGMPNNRFLAERTGGTYSTLKVQPAELEDSGVYFCASTRRGRMNTEAFFGQGTRLTVV.

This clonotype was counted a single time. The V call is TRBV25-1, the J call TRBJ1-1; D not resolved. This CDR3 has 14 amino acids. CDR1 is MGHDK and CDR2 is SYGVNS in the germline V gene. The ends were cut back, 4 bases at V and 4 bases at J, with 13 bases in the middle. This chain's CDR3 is CASSAQLWGTEAFF. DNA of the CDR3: TGTGCCAGCAGTGCGCAACTCTGGGGCACTGAAGCTTTCTTT.

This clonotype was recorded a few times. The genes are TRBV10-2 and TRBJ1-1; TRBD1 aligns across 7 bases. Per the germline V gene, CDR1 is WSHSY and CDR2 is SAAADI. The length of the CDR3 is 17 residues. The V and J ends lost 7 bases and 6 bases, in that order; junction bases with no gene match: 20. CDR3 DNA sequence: TGCGCCAGCACCGATGAGGATAGACAGGGAGGGGTGGCTGAAGCTTTCTTT. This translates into CASTDEDRQGGVAEAFF.

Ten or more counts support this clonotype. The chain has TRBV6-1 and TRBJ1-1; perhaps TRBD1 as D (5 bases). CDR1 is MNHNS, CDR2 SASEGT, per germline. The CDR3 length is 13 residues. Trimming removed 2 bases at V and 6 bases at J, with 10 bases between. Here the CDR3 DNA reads TGTGCCAGCAGTGAATGGAAGGGGTCTGAAGCTTTCTTT. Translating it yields CASSEWKGSEAFF.

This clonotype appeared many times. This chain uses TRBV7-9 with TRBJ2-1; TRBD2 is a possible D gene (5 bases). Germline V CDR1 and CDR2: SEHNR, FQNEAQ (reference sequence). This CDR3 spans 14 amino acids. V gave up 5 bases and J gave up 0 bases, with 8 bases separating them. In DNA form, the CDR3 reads TGTGCCAGCAGCGCTAGCTCCTCCTACAATGAGCAGTTCTTC. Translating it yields CASSASSSYNEQFF.

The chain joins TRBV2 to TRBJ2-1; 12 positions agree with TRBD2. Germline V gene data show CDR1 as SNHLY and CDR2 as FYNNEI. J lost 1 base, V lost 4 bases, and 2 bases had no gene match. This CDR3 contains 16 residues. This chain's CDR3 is CASSGTSGDSYNEQFF. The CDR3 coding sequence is TGTGCCAGCAGTGGGACTAGCGGGGATTCCTACAATGAGCAGTTCTTC.

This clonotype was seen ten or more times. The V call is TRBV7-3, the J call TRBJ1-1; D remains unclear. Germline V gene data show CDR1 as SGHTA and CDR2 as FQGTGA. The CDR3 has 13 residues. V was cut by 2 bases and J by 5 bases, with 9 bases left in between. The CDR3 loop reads CASSLFEGTEAFF. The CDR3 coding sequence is TGTGCCAGCAGCTTATTTGAAGGGACTGAAGCTTTCTTT.

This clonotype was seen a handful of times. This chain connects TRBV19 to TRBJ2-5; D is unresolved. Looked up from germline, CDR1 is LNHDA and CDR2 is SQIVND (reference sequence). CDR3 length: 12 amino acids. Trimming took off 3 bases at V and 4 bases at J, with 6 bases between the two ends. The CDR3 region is CASSMVGETQYF. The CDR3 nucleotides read TGTGCCAGTAGTATGGTGGGAGAGACCCAGTACTTC.

The CDR3 here is CASSHRAVDYGYTF. Here the CDR3 DNA reads TGTGCCAGCAGCCACAGGGCGGTAGACTATGGCTACACCTTC. The chain has TRBV3-1 and TRBJ1-2; a weak D match, TRBD1 (5 bases). V was shortened by 3 bases and J by 3 bases, with 11 bases between the two germline ends. Germline-derived CDR1 and CDR2 are LGHDT and YNNKEL (reference sequence). The CDR3 is 14 residues long.

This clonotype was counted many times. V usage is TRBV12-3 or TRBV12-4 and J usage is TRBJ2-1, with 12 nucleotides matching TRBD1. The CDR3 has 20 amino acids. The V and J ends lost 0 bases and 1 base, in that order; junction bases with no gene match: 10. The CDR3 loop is CASSLAPGQGAPMSYNEQFF. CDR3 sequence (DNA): TGTGCCAGCAGTTTAGCGCCGGGACAGGGGGCCCCTATGTCCTACAATGAGCAGTTCTTC.